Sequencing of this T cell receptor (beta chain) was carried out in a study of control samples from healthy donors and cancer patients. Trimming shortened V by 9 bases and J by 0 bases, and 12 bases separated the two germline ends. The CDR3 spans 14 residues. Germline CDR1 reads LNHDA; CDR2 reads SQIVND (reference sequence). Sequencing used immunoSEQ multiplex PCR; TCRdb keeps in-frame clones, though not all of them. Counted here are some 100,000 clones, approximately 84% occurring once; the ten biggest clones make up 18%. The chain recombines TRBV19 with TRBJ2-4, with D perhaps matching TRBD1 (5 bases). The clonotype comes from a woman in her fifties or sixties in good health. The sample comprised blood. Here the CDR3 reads CASRDSLAKNIQYF. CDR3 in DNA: TGTGCCAGCCGTGACAGCCTAGCCAAAAACATTCAGTACTTC. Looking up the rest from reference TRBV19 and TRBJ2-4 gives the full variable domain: DGGITQSPKYLFRKEGQNVTLSCEQNLNHDAMYWYRQDPGQGLRLIYYSQIVNDFQKGDIAEGYSVSREKKESFPLTVTSAQKNPTAFYLCASRDSLAKNIQYFGAGTRLSVL.